This T cell receptor beta chain was recovered during a study of control samples from healthy donors and cancer patients (dated by TCRdb to 2018 to 2021). Library preparation was by the immunoSEQ multiplex PCR assay. TCRdb provides this immuneACCESS table in a form limited to in-frame rearrangements. Some clones are lacking; in checked studies, under half of them reflect an unresolved V gene, and why the rest are absent is not known. The sample contains under 150,000 clones, nearly 90% of them found a single time. The ten top clones hold more than 6.5% of the sample. CDR1 and CDR2, per the germline V gene, are SGHDT and YYEEEE. The CDR3, from cysteine to phenylalanine, totals 16 residues. The sequence is cut down to CDR3 DNA, 48 bases in frame from base 1. After removal of 1 base from V and 0 bases from J, the junction retains 5 bases not matched to a gene. Regarding this clone: Its antigen target is currently unknown. Base qualities are not provided; no much larger clone lies one nucleotide away.

The chain was built from TRBV5-6 and TRBJ2-3, and TRBD2 matches 7 of the central bases. The sequencing sample was made of PBMCs. The TCR comes from a man in his fifties or sixties with head and neck cancer. The CDR3 protein: CASSLPTSFSTDTQYF. The nucleotide sequence reads TGTGCCAGCAGCTTGCCGACTAGCTTTAGCACAGATACGCAGTATTTT.